The 2 T cell receptor beta chains reported below all come from one sample, sequenced in a study of CD8 T cells in ankylosing spondylitis. Each CDR3 protein is one row after TCRdb ran MiXCR on the 5' RACE reads. The data show under 170,000 distinct CDR3 sequences, with around 42% seen just once and around 15% held by the top ten. Source material: synovial fluid, either unsorted or a sorted T cell fraction (not recorded which). These receptors were obtained from a male donor with ankylosing spondylitis.

This clonotype was observed a handful of times. The CDR3 region is CASIGPEDHNEQFF. CDR3 nucleotide sequence: TGTGCCAGCATTGGCCCCGAAGACCACAATGAGCAGTTCTTC. This chain joins TRBV3-1 and TRBJ2-1; no firm D call. The CDR3 covers 14 residues. Germline loops: CDR1 LGHDT, CDR2 YNNKEL (reference sequence). Trimming stripped 7 bases from V and 5 bases from J, with 15 bases between.

The chain carries TRBV7-9 and TRBJ2-7; D perhaps matches TRBD2 (5 bases). Trimming took off 1 base at V and 3 bases at J, with 10 bases between the two ends. The CDR3 sequence is 14 residues long. The germline CDR1 and CDR2 sequences are SEHNR and FQNEAQ (reference sequence). The DNA for the CDR3 is TGTGCCAGCAGCTTAGTTCTAGGGAGCTACGAGCAGTACTTC. Translated, it gives CASSLVLGSYEQYF.